Listed below are T cell receptor beta chains from one sample, sequenced in a study of blood T cell repertoires in COVID-19. Sequenced by immunoSEQ multiplex PCR; TCRdb stores in-frame clones only, minus some. The sample lists 400,000 to 550,000 clones, 85% to 90% occurring once. The sequencing input was peripheral blood. The receptors were gathered from a woman between 25 and 40 years old with acute or convalescent COVID-19. The CDR3 runs from the conserved cysteine through the conserved F or W. The order of the fields is J gene, clone size, V gene, D gene, CDR3 protein, CDR3 DNA. D genes are given only for firm matches. Clone size appears in some rows only: once, few, many, or a class for an expanded clone.

>TRBJ1-2|.|TRBV5-4|TRBD1
CASSGTGTGNYGYTF
TGTGCCAGCAGCGGAACAGGGACAGGGAACTATGGCTACACCTTC
>TRBJ1-1|.|TRBV27|TRBD1
CASIRDRGNTEAFF
TGTGCCAGCATCCGGGACAGGGGAAACACTGAAGCTTTCTTT
>TRBJ2-7|.|TRBV2|.
CASRGGYEQYF
TGTGCCAGCAGGGGGGGTTACGAGCAGTACTTC
>TRBJ2-5|.|TRBV30|TRBD2
CASSSGGAVHQETQYF
TGTGCCTCATCTAGCGGGGGGGCCGTCCACCAAGAGACCCAGTACTTC
>TRBJ2-4|.|TRBV27|TRBD2
CASMGLAQNIQYF
TGTGCCAGCATGGGACTAGCCCAAAACATTCAGTACTTC
>TRBJ2-5|.|TRBV2|.
CACHREVGETQYF
TGTGCCTGTCACAGGGAAGTGGGAGAGACCCAGTACTTC
>TRBJ2-5|.|TRBV29-1|.
CSVGAGETQYF
TGCAGCGTCGGAGCCGGGGAGACCCAGTACTTC
>TRBJ1-1|.|TRBV6-1|.
CASSEGPKGSVAVHTEAFF
TGTGCCAGCAGTGAAGGTCCCAAGGGGTCCGTCGCGGTTCACACTGAAGCTTTCTTT
>TRBJ1-1|.|TRBV6-4|.
CASRKQGRDTEAFF
TGTGCCAGCAGAAAGCAGGGTCGGGACACTGAAGCTTTCTTT
>TRBJ1-3|.|TRBV25-1|.
CASSDPAGAGNTIYF
TGTGCCAGCAGTGACCCCGCGGGGGCTGGAAACACCATATATTTT
>TRBJ1-2|.|TRBV7-9|.
CASSFGPDYGYTF
TGTGCCAGCAGCTTCGGTCCCGACTATGGCTACACCTTC
>TRBJ2-7|once|TRBV3-1/TRBV3-2|TRBD1
CASSLNTGGFYEQYF
TGTGCCAGCAGCCTCAACACAGGGGGTTTCTACGAGCAGTACTTC
>TRBJ1-1|.|TRBV19|.
CASSIIGRGAAFF
TGTGCCAGTAGTATAATTGGCAGGGGAGCAGCTTTCTTT
>TRBJ2-3|.|TRBV2|TRBD1
CASSAGQMASTDTQYF
TGTGCCAGCAGTGCGGGACAGATGGCTAGCACAGATACGCAGTATTTT
>TRBJ1-1|.|TRBV19|TRBD1
CASRRDRGAEAFF
TGTGCCAGTAGGAGGGACAGGGGGGCTGAAGCTTTCTTT
>TRBJ2-3|once|TRBV6-4|.
CASSQGIEDTQYF
TGTGCCAGCAGTCAGGGGATCGAAGATACGCAGTATTTT
>TRBJ1-5|.|TRBV30|.
CAWSQTGANQPQHF
TGTGCCTGGAGTCAAACAGGCGCGAATCAGCCCCAGCATTTT
>TRBJ1-2|.|TRBV5-1|TRBD1
CASREQTGQGSAGYTF
TGCGCCAGCAGAGAACAAACGGGACAGGGGTCTGCTGGCTACACCTTC
>TRBJ1-2|.|TRBV11-2|.
CASSSLVRANYGYTF
TGTGCCAGCAGCTCATTAGTGCGGGCTAACTATGGCTACACCTTC
>TRBJ2-5|.|TRBV30|.
CAWRTGSLETQYF
TGTGCCTGGAGAACGGGGTCTTTGGAGACCCAGTACTTC
>TRBJ1-3|many|TRBV7-8|.
CASSSNRVNTIYF
TGTGCCAGCAGCTCGAACAGGGTTAACACCATATATTTT
>TRBJ1-1|few|TRBV5-1|TRBD1
CASSPGTGYTEAFF
TGCGCCAGCAGCCCCGGGACAGGGTACACTGAAGCTTTCTTT
>TRBJ2-5|.|TRBV30|TRBD2
CAWSASGGVLETQYF
TGTGCCTGGAGCGCAAGCGGGGGGGTTCTGGAGACCCAGTACTTC
>TRBJ2-5|.|TRBV3-1/TRBV3-2|TRBD2
CASSQDSLAGGKTQYF
TGTGCCAGCAGCCAAGATTCCCTAGCGGGGGGCAAGACCCAGTACTTC
>TRBJ1-1|once|TRBV27|.
CASSFAREGTEAFF
TGTGCCAGCAGTTTTGCTAGGGAGGGCACTGAAGCTTTCTTT
>TRBJ2-5|.|TRBV5-8|.
CASSLVAIPSQETQYF
TGTGCCAGCAGCTTGGTAGCAATCCCCTCCCAAGAGACCCAGTACTTC